This T cell receptor beta chain is from a study of tumor-infiltrating lymphocytes in primary liver carcinoma. The approximately 17-32 mg bulk tissue piece was not sorted before simultaneous RNA and DNA extraction. Total RNA amounting to roughly 480 ng was the source from which TCR beta cDNA was made with a constant-region primer. Slightly modified ARM-PCR, run as three nested multiplex PCR rounds, produced the TCR beta libraries. Researchers ran the first two PCR rounds for roughly 11 cycles each with TRBV1-TRBV30 forward primers and a C-beta reverse primer. One entry per CDR3 protein results from TCRdb running MiXCR on the multiplex PCR reads. The sample gives 150,000 to 200,000 distinct CDR3 sequences, approximately 80% of which show up once; about a sixth is in the top ten. V was clipped by 5 bases and J by 6 bases, with 15 bases between them. CDR1 is LNHDA and CDR2 is SQIVND in the germline V gene (reference sequence). This CDR3 comprises 14 residues.

The TCR originated in a man aged 35 to 55 with primary liver carcinoma and hepatitis B virus infection. The chain employs TRBV19 and TRBJ2-3; unclear D gene. The sample was tumor tissue from primary liver carcinoma. For the CDR3, the DNA is TGTGCCAGTAGTCCCCTCGACGCATGTGATACGCAGTATTTT. Translated, it gives CASSPLDACDTQYF.